This T cell receptor beta chain was profiled in a study of cytomegalovirus exposure and HLA in healthy donors. Germline V gene data show CDR1 as SQVTM and CDR2 as ANQGSEA. CDR3 size: 12 residues. Trimming cost V 3 bases and J 2 bases, with 8 bases left between them. Primers included in the PCR were 60 Vbeta and 13 Jbeta primers. Original methodology: Unique TCR beta chains numbered around 80 million in a later analysis, with roughly 10 million shared. TCRdb's table, derived via immunoSEQ multiplex PCR, lists solely in-frame clones and lacks some. The V and J calls and clone size were taken over from that table, and D and trimming were inferred from the DNA. The sample lists approximately 160,000 clones, about 65% occurring once.

The TCR comes from a woman between 18 and 30 years old in good health and CMV-seropositive. The sequencing input was PBMCs. V gene TRBV29-1 combines with J gene TRBJ2-7; a weak D match, TRBD1 (6 bases). In DNA, the CDR3 is TGCAGCGTTGATGCAGGGGCCTACGAGCAGTACTTC. Its translation is CSVDAGAYEQYF.